These 9 T cell receptor beta chains were all obtained from the same sample, sequenced in a study of OX40 agonist ivuxolimab in advanced cancers. Generated by immunoSEQ multiplex PCR, the TCRdb table keeps only in-frame clones and is missing some. The sample includes 15,000 to 20,000 clones, about 83% seen only once; the top ten take around an eighth. Specimen: CD4+ or CD8+ T cells sorted from blood, collected in a trial of the OX40 agonist ivuxolimab. Every receptor here comes from an adult with an advanced solid tumor such as melanoma, head and neck, liver or kidney cancer.

The V call is TRBV5-4, the J call TRBJ2-7; TRBD2 matches at 7 bases. The CDR3 is made up of 14 amino acids. In germline, CDR1 is SGHNT, CDR2 YYREEE (reference sequence). J lost 10 bases, V lost 1 base, and 11 bases had no gene match. The CDR3 nucleotides read TGTGCCAGCAGCTTGCGGGGAGGGGAACGAGAACAGTACTTC. Amino acids: CASSLRGGEREQYF.

This clone was observed a handful of times. The rearrangement joins TRBV7-9 to TRBJ1-4, with a tentative D call TRBD1 (5 bases). Trimming left V 5 bases short and J 0 bases short, with 13 bases between. This CDR3 contains 16 residues. Germline V CDR1 and CDR2: SEHNR, FQNEAQ (reference sequence). CDR3 sequence (DNA): TGTGCCAGCAGCAAGGGGACGATCGCAACTAATGAAAAACTGTTTTTT. It yields the protein CASSKGTIATNEKLFF.

CDR3 amino acids: CASTSGGRISGYTF. In DNA, the CDR3 is TGTGCCAGCACCTCGGGGGGGCGTATCTCTGGCTACACCTTC. The chain recombines TRBV6-6 with TRBJ1-2; the D gene is possibly TRBD1 (6 bases). The V end lost 7 bases, the J end lost 7 bases, and 19 bases lay between the germline ends. Germline V CDR1 and CDR2: MNHNY, SVGAGI (reference sequence). CDR3 size: 14 residues.

The chain employs TRBV4-2 and TRBJ1-4, with D maybe TRBD1 (6 bases). V was shortened by 5 bases and J by 5 bases, with 9 bases between the two germline ends. The germline V gene encodes CDR1 LGHNA and CDR2 YNFKEQ. The CDR3 has 13 residues. The CDR3 is CASSRRGNEKLFF. For the CDR3, the DNA is TGTGCCAGCAGCAGAAGGGGGAATGAAAAACTGTTTTTT.

This clone occurred once. The chain combines TRBV28 with TRBJ2-4; the D gene could be TRBD1 or TRBD2 (6 bases each). This CDR3 is built from 17 residues. The germline gives CDR1 MDHEN, CDR2 SYDVKM. Between the trimmed V and J ends, which lost 5 bases and 0 bases, there was a span of 17 bases. The CDR3 loop reads CASSLGGTGVAKNIQYF. DNA of the CDR3: TGTGCCAGCAGTCTAGGGGGGACCGGAGTAGCCAAAAACATTCAGTACTTC.

The genes are TRBV7-8 and TRBJ1-5; D is unclear. Trimming left V 1 base short and J 5 bases short, with 12 bases between. The CDR3 totals 15 residues. Germline loops: CDR1 SGHVS, CDR2 FQNEAQ. CDR3 loop: CASSLDYQTYQPQHF. Here the CDR3 DNA reads TGTGCCAGCAGCTTAGATTACCAGACCTATCAGCCCCAGCATTTT.

The chain joins TRBV2 to TRBJ1-5; 9 bases line up with TRBD1. The CDR3 loop spans 18 amino acids. The germline CDR1 and CDR2 sequences are SNHLY and FYNNEI. The V segment lost 4 bases and the J segment 0 bases; nucleotides outside the gene matches: 10. CDR3 sequence reads: CASSGRQGELNSNQPQHF. DNA for the CDR3: TGTGCCAGCAGTGGCAGACAGGGGGAACTAAATAGCAATCAGCCCCAGCATTTT.

The chain carries TRBV18 and TRBJ1-4; TRBD1 might be the D (6 bases). V was pared by 5 bases and J by 7 bases, with 17 bases between. CDR3 length equals 15 residues. The germline gives CDR1 KGHSH, CDR2 LQKENI. CDR3 sequence reads: CASSSQGGGAEKLFF. In nucleotides, the CDR3 is TGTGCCAGCTCATCACAGGGTGGTGGGGCTGAAAAACTGTTTTTT.

J is TRBJ1-1 and V is TRBV5-1; the D is unclear. Germline V gene data show CDR1 as SGHRS and CDR2 as YFSETQ. The CDR3 consists of 13 residues. The V end lost 1 base, the J end lost 1 base, and 5 bases lay between the germline ends. The CDR3 protein is CASSLMENTEAFF. As DNA, the CDR3 is TGCGCCAGCAGCTTGATGGAGAACACTGAAGCTTTCTTT.